This TCR beta chain was profiled in a study of blood T cell repertoires in COVID-19. With V trimmed by 4 bases and J by 0 bases, 6 bases remained unmatched. In germline, CDR1 is SGHRS, CDR2 YFSETQ. CDR3 length: 16 amino acids. Authors' data handling: Nucleated cell number was recorded as an estimate derived from reference gene primer amplification. Measured with immunoSEQ multiplex PCR; TCRdb has only the in-frame clones, and not every one. The V and J calls and clone size are taken from that table; D and trimming were inferred from the DNA. Of 250,000 or so clones listed, 80% to 85% are singletons. The age range of participants was about 18 to 90 years, with residence in about two dozen US areas. Which cohort a participant joined came from the clinical history participants gave. This clone was seen ten or more times.

The specimen sequenced was PBMCs or T cells enriched from blood (not recorded which). The rearrangement joins TRBV5-1 to TRBJ2-3; TRBD2 matches at 9 bases. The receptor was derived from a man aged 45-65 years who had recovered from COVID-19. The CDR3 coding sequence is TGCGCCAGCAGCCCGCGAAGCGGGGGGAGCACAGATACGCAGTATTTT. As protein: CASSPRSGGSTDTQYF.